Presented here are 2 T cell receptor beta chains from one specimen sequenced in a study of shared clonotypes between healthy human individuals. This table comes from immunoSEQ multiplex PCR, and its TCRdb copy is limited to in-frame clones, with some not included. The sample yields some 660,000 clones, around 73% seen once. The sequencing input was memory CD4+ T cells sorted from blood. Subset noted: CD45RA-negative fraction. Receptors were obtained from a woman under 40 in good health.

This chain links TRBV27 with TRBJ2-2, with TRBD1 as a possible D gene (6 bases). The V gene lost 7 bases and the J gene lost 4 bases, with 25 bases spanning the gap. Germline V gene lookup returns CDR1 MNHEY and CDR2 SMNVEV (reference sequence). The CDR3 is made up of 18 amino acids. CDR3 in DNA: TGTGCCAGCAAAAGCCCTCCAGGACAGCAACCTTTCACCGGGGAGCTGTTTTTT. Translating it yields CASKSPPGQQPFTGELFF.

The CDR3 DNA follows: TGTGCCAGCTCACCGAACGGACAGGGGAACACTGAAGCTTTCTTT. Translation: CASSPNGQGNTEAFF. V gene TRBV18 combines with J gene TRBJ1-1; 8 bases are shared with TRBD1. In germline, CDR1 is KGHSH, CDR2 LQKENI. Trimming cost V 3 bases and J 1 base; bases outside gene matches: 4. The CDR3 length is 15 residues. Full variable domain (remainder filled in from reference TRBV18 and TRBJ1-1): NAGVMQNPRHLVRRRGQEARLRCSPMKGHSHVYWYRQLPEEGLKFMVYLQKENIIDESGMPKERFSAEFPKEGPSILRIQQVVRGDSAAYFCASSPNGQGNTEAFFGQGTRLTVV.